The entry below describes one T cell receptor (beta chain). As yet, its antigen is unknown. This sample was included in a study of vaccination effects on CD4 cells after COVID-19. At the level of the study: It was two doses of either the BNT162b2 or mRNA-1273 vaccine that participants received.

Sequencing was preceded by expansion of antigen-specific CD4+ T cells with viral peptide pools in the ViraFEST assay. Scientists isolated CD4+ T cells after an approximately ten-day culture period ended. Vaccinated participants had no history of SARS-CoV-2 infection and tested negative for nucleocapsid antibodies. Researchers swapped half the medium for IL-2 medium on both days 3 and 7. The V and J ends lost 0 bases and 5 bases respectively, with 10 bases between them. In germline, CDR1 is LNHNV, CDR2 YYDKDF (reference sequence). CDR3 length equals 14 residues. The repertoire was sequenced with immunoSEQ multiplex PCR; TCRdb's copy has only in-frame clones and lacks some. The repertoire has about 41,000 clones, 65% to 80% of them found once; the top ten carry about 3.1%.

This clonotype was sampled from a human donor who received a COVID-19 vaccine. This sequence joins TRBV15 and TRBJ1-2; D ambiguous. Sequences were derived from CD4+ T cells from PBMCs cultured with HCoV-NL63 spike peptides, sampled before COVID-19 vaccination. The CDR3 DNA reads TGTGCCACCAGCAGAGATTCAGGAGGTTATGGCTACACCTTC. This sequence encodes CATSRDSGGYGYTF.